This is a list of T cell receptor beta chains from one sample in a study of blood T cell repertoires in COVID-19. The method was immunoSEQ multiplex PCR; TCRdb's version includes in-frame clones alone and lacks a portion of them. The table shows approximately 170,000 clones, with about 83% occurring only once. Sequenced input: peripheral blood. Every receptor here comes from an elderly woman with COVID-19, enrolled during active disease. CDR3s include the opening cysteine and the closing phenylalanine or tryptophan.

J | length | V | CDR3
TRBJ1-3 | 13 | TRBV27 | CASSRDTGNTIYF
TRBJ1-1 | 14 | TRBV7-2 | CASSLEGAGAVAFF
TRBJ1-1 | 14 | TRBV5-6 | CASDSFQMNTEAFF
TRBJ2-5 | 16 | TRBV18 | CASSPVSGRAHETQYF
TRBJ1-1 | 14 | TRBV11-2 | CASSLGLGSTEAFF
TRBJ1-2 | 13 | TRBV29-1 | CSASPLAHYGYTF
TRBJ2-2 | 12 | TRBV10-3 | CATGLNTGELFF
TRBJ2-7 | 13 | TRBV6-2/TRBV6-3 | CASSQTGLYEQYF
TRBJ1-5 | 15 | TRBV5-6 | CASSFWGGYDQPQHF
TRBJ2-1 | 15 | TRBV4-1 | CASSQDLGIGDEQFF
TRBJ2-1 | 14 | TRBV9 | CASSDLGTGNEQFF
TRBJ2-1 | 15 | TRBV24-1 | CATGGARGAYNEQFF
TRBJ2-7 | 15 | TRBV6-5 | CASSYNGESPGGQYF
TRBJ1-1 | 14 | TRBV29-1 | CSVHNRVGNTEAFF
TRBJ1-2 | 15 | TRBV10-1 | CATPDGTGLHYGYTF
TRBJ2-7 | 16 | TRBV21-1 | CAKLDIGGFPPGEQYF
TRBJ1-2 | 14 | TRBV18 | CASSPGGPTNGYTF